A single T cell receptor beta chain is shown here with its context. The method was immunoSEQ multiplex PCR; TCRdb's version includes in-frame clones alone and lacks a portion of them. The data contain roughly 88,000 clones, around 92% of them seen just once; the ten biggest clones take up 17%. The data were taken from a study of control samples from healthy donors and cancer patients. Germline V lookup: CDR1 MRHNA, CDR2 SNTAGT. This CDR3 spans 14 amino acids. Trimming shortened V by 4 bases and J by 5 bases, and 12 bases separated the two germline ends. The sequence derives from a man in his forties or fifties in good health. Material for sequencing was blood. The V and J genes are TRBV6-4 and TRBJ2-1; no firm D call. The CDR3: CASSASPRDNEQFF. CDR3 in DNA: TGTGCCAGCAGTGCCAGCCCCAGAGACAATGAGCAGTTCTTC.